This T cell receptor beta chain was found in a study of T cell responses to AZD1222 COVID-19 vaccine. Trimming took 4 bases from V and 3 from J, leaving 13 bases between them. Germline V CDR1 and CDR2: SGHTS, YDEGEE. This CDR3 has 15 amino acids. Repertoires were generated with immunoSEQ multiplex PCR, while TCRdb's copy carries only in-frame clones and drops some. Seen here are 70,000 to 90,000 clones, approximately 89% observed once, and the top ten hold about 2.2%. This TCR was recovered from an adult in good health. The sequencing used peripheral blood, collected on day 0 of AZD1222 vaccination. The gene calls are TRBV5-8 and TRBJ1-4; D is unresolved. The DNA for the CDR3 is TGTGCCAGCAGCCCCCTCAATTCGGCTAATGAAAAACTGTTTTTT. Translation gives CASSPLNSANEKLFF.